The present T cell receptor beta chain was sequenced within a study of blood T cell repertoires in COVID-19. The overall study: COVID-19 samples collected from the United States, Italy and Spain covered acute and convalescent phases. Sample material is recorded as cDNA or gDNA derived from T cells, B-cell-depleted T cells, or PBMCs.

The CDR3 runs to 13 residues. The V and J ends lost 8 bases and 4 bases, in that order; junction bases with no gene match: 5. As originally analysed: Amplification with reference gene primers provided the estimates of nucleated cell counts. Sequenced by immunoSEQ multiplex PCR; TCRdb stores in-frame clones only, minus some. From that table come the V and J calls and clone size; the DNA was used to work out D and trimming. The sample yields 110,000 to 150,000 clones, more than 65% seen once. The genes are TRBV12-3 or TRBV12-4 and TRBJ2-3; TRBD2 agrees at 8 bases. The receptor was isolated from a human donor in a cohort sampled during active COVID-19. Sample: peripheral blood. CDR3 residues: CASRRGGADTQYF. The CDR3 coding sequence is TGTGCCAGCCGTCGGGGGGGCGCAGATACGCAGTATTTT.